This TCR beta chain was obtained from a study of blood T cell repertoires in COVID-19 (dated by TCRdb to about 2020). About the full investigation: Samples from collaborators originated in the United States, Italy and Spain and spanned both the acute and convalescent phases of COVID-19. The samples were drawn from the first 160 participants of the ongoing ImmuneRACE study and from roughly 1,300 subjects provided by 6 global collaborators. The material from the prospective study consisted of cDNA or gDNA derived from T cells, B-cell-depleted T cells, or PBMCs. Nearly every sample came with metadata listing a de-identified subject ID, COVID-19 status, age in years and sex. Where available, HLA class I and class II types were obtained from metadata supplied by the sample provider rather than from assay-based typing. The repertoires were released in a freely available public database meant as a resource for research on the immune response to SARS-CoV-2. Deeply sampled blood TCRbeta repertoires from subjects exposed to, actively infected with, or recovered from COVID-19 were included in the dataset. Results and caveats for the whole study, not just this receptor: How much clinical and demographic metadata was included differed by source and by participant, and the metadata was provided uncurated.

The immunoSEQ Assay, a bias-controlled multiplex PCR, was used to amplify TCRbeta CDR3 regions from genomic DNA. In the original analysis: Nucleated cell counts per sample were estimated from amplification of reference gene primers within the assay. To quantify the absolute abundance of each unique TCRbeta CDR3 rearrangement, sequence reads were collapsed and filtered. For each sample, productive Simpson clonality was calculated as the square root of Simpson's diversity index across productive rearrangements. The immuneACCESS repertoire file appears here via TCRdb, limited to in-frame rearrangements. These files lack a portion of the clones; in checked studies, under half of the deficit traces to unresolved V genes, and the cause of the others is not known. V, J and clone size derive from that table, while D and trimming were established from the DNA sequence. This sample lists 310,000 or so clones; about 93% were detected once. Jointly, the top ten make up 1% to 1.3% of the sample.

Taken from the germline V gene, the CDR1 and CDR2 loops are LGHNA and YNFKEQ. The trim is 1 base for V and 0 bases for J, with a gap of 9 bases between the germline ends. Its CDR3 holds 15 amino acids, cysteine through phenylalanine. The retained sequence is limited to the CDR3, 45 bases, with the frame set at the first base. For this clone: No cognate antigen has been identified for it. No base-level quality is on record; no much larger clone is a single base apart.

Participants in the prospective study were enrolled through a virtual design, were aged about 18 to 90 years, and lived in 24 United States geographic areas. To assign participants to cohorts, the prospective study relied on clinical history that participants themselves reported in a screening survey and a study questionnaire. Recovered participants in ImmuneRACE Cohort 3 were defined as having two consecutive negative NP/OP PCR tests, clearance from a healthcare professional, or resolution of symptoms. In the prospective study, whole blood, serum and a nasopharyngeal or oropharyngeal swab were collected from each participant by mobile phlebotomists. Over a roughly 2-month period, participants in the prospective study had the option of providing additional blood draws and questionnaires. Before DNA extraction, blood samples from the prospective study were shipped at room temperature or frozen.

Specimen: PBMCs or T cells enriched from blood (not recorded which). Recombination connected TRBV4-2 to TRBJ1-1, with the D gene uncertain. This clonotype was sampled from a woman younger than 45 who had recovered from COVID-19. DNA sequence: TGTGCCAGCAGCCAAGGAGGTCAAATGAACACTGAAGCTTTCTTT. This encodes CASSQGGQMNTEAFF.